The 30 T cell receptor beta chains in this list originate from one sample, sequenced in a study of shared clonotypes between healthy human individuals. This table comes from immunoSEQ multiplex PCR, and its TCRdb copy is limited to in-frame clones, with some not included. The sample yields around 1.9 million clones, 85% to 95% seen once. Terminally differentiated effector memory CD45RA+ cells were left out of the naive CD8 fraction, which was CD45RO-negative and positively selected for CCR7. Sequencing input: naive CD8+ T cells from PBMCs. The receptors here all came from a man aged 18 to 29 in good health. Some clones in this sample may be carry-over from other donors' samples.

This clone occurred once. The rearrangement joins TRBV30 to TRBJ1-2; no clear D. V was shortened by 0 bases and J by 4 bases, with 9 bases between the two germline ends. Germline V gene data show CDR1 as GTSNPN and CDR2 as SVGIG (reference sequence). This CDR3 contains 13 residues. CDR3 nucleotide sequence: TGTGCCTGGAGTGTATATCCCTCCTATGGCTACACCTTC. Its protein product is CAWSVYPSYGYTF. The full variable domain, its missing parts supplied by reference TRBV30 and TRBJ1-2, is SQTIHQWPATLVQPVGSPLSLECTVEGTSNPNLYWYRQAAGRGLQLLFYSVGIGQISSEVPQNLSASRPQDRQFILSSKKLLLSDSGFYLCAWSVYPSYGYTFGSGTRLTVV.

The chain carries TRBV15 and TRBJ1-1, with no clear D. The V gene's germline CDR1 is LNHNV and CDR2 YYDKDF (reference sequence). The CDR3 is 16 residues long. Deletions cut 0 bases from V and 8 bases from J, with 19 bases between. The CDR3 DNA sequence: TGTGCCACCAGCAGAGATCTCGGCAGACCTGAAATAGAAGCTTTCTTT. It encodes CATSRDLGRPEIEAFF.

This clone has a single count. The gene calls are TRBV5-1 and TRBJ2-1, with TRBD1 identical over 7 bases. The junction had 8 bases not matched to a gene; V was cut back by 4 bases and J by 4 bases. This CDR3 is built from 15 residues. The germline gives CDR1 SGHRS, CDR2 YFSETQ. The DNA of the CDR3 is TGCGCCAGCAGCGCGACAGGGCTGGGGTACAATGAGCAGTTCTTC. Encoded protein: CASSATGLGYNEQFF. The complete variable domain, with remaining parts taken from reference TRBV5-1 and TRBJ2-1, reads KAGVTQTPRYLIKTRGQQVTLSCSPISGHRSVSWYQQTPGQGLQFLFEYFSETQRNKGNFPGRFSGRQFSNSRSEMNVSTLELGDSALYLCASSATGLGYNEQFFGPGTRLTVL.

The CDR3 sequence: CASSLWGTSEYNEQFF. CDR3 sequence (DNA): TGTGCCAGCAGCTTATGGGGGACTAGCGAATACAATGAGCAGTTCTTC. The J gene is TRBJ2-1, the V gene TRBV7-3, with 10 bases matching TRBD2. Losses at the gene ends were 2 bases for V and 4 bases for J; bases not matched to a gene: 5. The CDR3 contains 16 residues. Germline-derived CDR1 and CDR2 are SGHTA and FQGTGA.

The sample holds one count of this clone. The V gene is TRBV15, the J gene TRBJ2-1; a weak D match, TRBD2 (5 bases). V lost 3 bases to trimming and J lost 6 bases, with 24 bases between them. CDR1 is LNHNV and CDR2 is YYDKDF in the germline V gene (reference sequence). CDR3 length equals 18 residues. The DNA of the CDR3 is TGTGCCACCAGCAGGCGGAGCCCCCAACTAGTCGCTCGCAATGAGCAGTTCTTC. Translated, it gives CATSRRSPQLVARNEQFF.

The rearrangement links TRBV4-2 to TRBJ1-6, with TRBD1 identical over 8 bases. The V gene's germline CDR1 is LGHNA and CDR2 YNFKEQ. This CDR3 is 17 amino acids long. V gave up 4 bases and J gave up 3 bases; unmatched junction bases: 8. CDR3 amino acids: CASSPITGQVYNSPLHF. The CDR3 coding sequence is TGTGCCAGCAGCCCCATCACGGGACAGGTCTATAATTCACCCCTCCACTTT.

The chain uses TRBV27 and TRBJ2-7, with a weak D call TRBD2 (5 bases). V was shortened by 3 bases and J by 5 bases, with 11 bases between the two germline ends. This CDR3 is 13 amino acids long. In germline, CDR1 is MNHEY, CDR2 SMNVEV (reference sequence). This CDR3 is CASSFTLAHEQYF. CDR3 nucleotide sequence: TGTGCCAGCAGTTTCACTCTAGCACACGAGCAGTACTTC.

The chain carries TRBV19 and TRBJ1-1; D not resolved. The CDR3 is 12 residues long. Germline loops: CDR1 LNHDA, CDR2 SQIVND (reference sequence). V dropped 3 bases and J dropped 4 bases, with 6 bases sitting between them. The chain's CDR3 is CASSIRATEAFF. CDR3 nucleotide sequence: TGTGCCAGTAGTATTAGAGCCACTGAAGCTTTCTTT. Full variable domain (outside the CDR3, taken from reference TRBV19 and TRBJ1-1): DGGITQSPKYLFRKEGQNVTLSCEQNLNHDAMYWYRQDPGQGLRLIYYSQIVNDFQKGDIAEGYSVSREKKESFPLTVTSAQKNPTAFYLCASSIRATEAFFGQGTRLTVV.

This sequence joins TRBV7-3 and TRBJ1-1; D gene uncertain. This CDR3 spans 14 amino acids. Germline loops: CDR1 SGHTA, CDR2 FQGTGA. V lost 1 base to trimming and J lost 7 bases, with 13 bases between them. As DNA, the CDR3 is TGTGCCAGCAGCTTAAATCTGGGTGCGAATGAAGCTTTCTTT. Protein sequence: CASSLNLGANEAFF.

The chain recombines TRBV28 with TRBJ2-1; D tentatively reads TRBD1 or TRBD2 (6 bases each). The CDR3 is 14 residues long. Trimming left V 3 bases short and J 7 bases short, with 13 bases between. Germline assignment: CDR1 MDHEN and CDR2 SYDVKM. CDR3 sequence (DNA): TGTGCCAGCAGTTTTCCCGGGGGCTTAAATGAGCAGTTCTTC. Protein product: CASSFPGGLNEQFF.

This clone was seen once. The chain recombines TRBV7-8 with TRBJ2-7, with 10 positions matching TRBD2. V gave up 5 bases and J gave up 0 bases; unmatched junction bases: 7. Germline assignment: CDR1 SGHVS and CDR2 FQNEAQ. CDR3 length equals 16 residues. DNA of the CDR3: TGTGCCAGCAGCCCCCTTACTAGCGGGGACTCCTACGAGCAGTACTTC. It is translated as CASSPLTSGDSYEQYF.

This chain links TRBV27 with TRBJ2-1; D tentatively fits TRBD1 or TRBD2 (6 bases each). CDR1 and CDR2 from the germline V gene are MNHEY and SMNVEV (reference sequence). Trimming removed 4 bases from V and 2 bases from J, with 18 bases in between. This CDR3 has 17 residues. CDR3: CASSSPYREETYNEQFF. Written as DNA, the CDR3 is TGTGCCAGCAGTTCCCCCTACAGGGAGGAAACCTACAATGAGCAGTTCTTC.

The chain has TRBV7-9 and TRBJ2-5, with D tentatively TRBD2 (6 bases). CDR1 is SEHNR and CDR2 is FQNEAQ in the germline V gene (reference sequence). The CDR3 spans 16 residues. The V end lost 0 bases, the J end lost 5 bases, and 16 bases lay between the germline ends. CDR3 region: CASSLADYPPGETQYF. CDR3 DNA: TGTGCCAGCAGCTTAGCGGACTACCCACCGGGGGAGACCCAGTACTTC. The full variable domain, its missing parts supplied by reference TRBV7-9 and TRBJ2-5, is DTGVSQNPRHKITKRGQNVTFRCDPISEHNRLYWYRQTLGQGPEFLTYFQNEAQLEKSRLLSDRFSAERPKGSFSTLEIQRTEQGDSAMYLCASSLADYPPGETQYFGPGTRLLVL.

This chain links TRBV15 with TRBJ1-6; D is unresolved. The CDR3 loop spans 14 amino acids. CDR1 is LNHNV, CDR2 YYDKDF, per germline (reference sequence). The V end was cut by 1 base, the J end by 8 bases, with 9 bases between. CDR3 sequence: CATSRGNYDSPLHF. CDR3 coding DNA: TGTGCCACCAGCAGAGGCAATTATGATTCACCCCTCCACTTT.

This sequence joins TRBV10-1 and TRBJ2-1; 7 positions agree with TRBD2. The CDR3 has 14 amino acids. Unmatched junction bases numbered 9, after V lost 6 bases and J lost 7 bases. Per germline, CDR1 WNHNN and CDR2 SYGVQD (reference sequence). The CDR3 nucleotides are TGCGCCAGCAGCCCGCGGGAGCGGTGGAATGAGCAGTTCTTC. It is translated as CASSPRERWNEQFF.

This chain links TRBV4-1 with TRBJ2-1, with 12 bases identical to TRBD2. After removal of 1 base from V and 4 bases from J, the junction contained 8 bases not matched to a gene. Germline CDR1 MGHRA, CDR2 YSYEKL. The CDR3 loop spans 18 amino acids. As DNA, the CDR3 is TGCGCCAGCAGCCAAGCCCGGACTAGCGGGGACCGATACAATGAGCAGTTCTTC. Translating it yields CASSQARTSGDRYNEQFF.

The rearrangement links TRBV5-1 to TRBJ2-5; 7 bases align to TRBD1. The trim removed 4 bases at V and 5 bases at J, leaving 5 bases unmatched. Germline V gives CDR1 SGHRS, CDR2 YFSETQ. There are 13 residues in the CDR3. The CDR3 spells CASSGDSPETQYF. CDR3 nucleotides: TGCGCCAGCAGCGGGGACAGTCCGGAGACCCAGTACTTC.

The rearrangement links TRBV7-9 to TRBJ2-7, with 8 bases matching TRBD1. The CDR3 consists of 14 residues. Germline trimming cut 1 base from V and 5 bases from J; bases unmatched to any gene: 4. CDR1 is SEHNR, CDR2 FQNEAQ, per germline (reference sequence). CDR3 sequence reads: CASSLGTGRNEQYF. In nucleotides, the CDR3 is TGTGCCAGCAGCTTAGGGACAGGGCGGAACGAGCAGTACTTC.

Points on this clone: This sample also contains other DNA sequences that code for the same CDR3. This chain joins TRBV9 and TRBJ1-3; no reliable D call. The germline CDR1 and CDR2 sequences are SGDLS and YYNGEE. The CDR3 has 14 residues. V was trimmed by 0 bases and J by 0 bases, leaving 4 bases between them. The CDR3 region has the DNA TGTGCCAGCAGCGTAGGTCGCTCTGGAAACACCATATATTTT. This encodes CASSVGRSGNTIYF. Full variable domain (missing parts from reference TRBV9 and TRBJ1-3): DSGVTQTPKHLITATGQRVTLRCSPRSGDLSVYWYQQSLDQGLQFLIQYYNGEERAKGNILERFSAQQFPDLHSELNLSSLELGDSALYFCASSVGRSGNTIYFGEGSWLTVV.

The chain has TRBV6-4 and TRBJ2-1; the match to TRBD2 covers 7 bases. The CDR3 extends over 14 amino acids. The germline V gene has CDR1 MRHNA and CDR2 SNTAGT. V shed 6 bases, J shed 4 bases, and the junction held 6 bases outside the gene matches. CDR3 in amino acids: CASRPSGAYNEQFF. The CDR3 DNA reads as TGTGCCAGCAGACCTAGCGGAGCATACAATGAGCAGTTCTTC.

This clone was found once. The chain has TRBV15 and TRBJ2-1; 7 bases fit TRBD2. The CDR3 extends over 17 amino acids. Trimming removed 0 bases from V and 8 bases from J; junction bases left unmatched: 13. Looked up from germline, CDR1 is LNHNV and CDR2 is YYDKDF (reference sequence). For the CDR3, the DNA is TGTGCCACCAGCAGAGATCTCCCGATGGGAGGGATGGATGAGCAGTTCTTC. It specifies CATSRDLPMGGMDEQFF.

This clone has only one observation. V is TRBV7-9 and J is TRBJ2-7; 7 nucleotides match TRBD2. CDR3 length: 19 amino acids. The germline V gene encodes CDR1 SEHNR and CDR2 FQNEAQ (reference sequence). The ends lost 4 bases at V and 0 bases at J; junction bases unmatched: 18. Here the CDR3 reads CASSSSVLSREYASYEQYF. DNA of the CDR3: TGTGCCAGCAGCTCATCTGTCTTGTCGCGGGAGTATGCCTCCTACGAGCAGTACTTC.

This sequence joins TRBV4-1 and TRBJ1-2; 10 bases are a match to TRBD1. V shed 6 bases and J 1 base; nucleotides not matched to a gene: 8. The CDR3 covers 16 residues. Germline V gives CDR1 MGHRA, CDR2 YSYEKL. The CDR3 bases are TGCGCCAGCAGGGGATCGAGGGACAGGGGTAACTATGGCTACACCTTC. Translation gives CASRGSRDRGNYGYTF.

The chain carries TRBV27 and TRBJ2-1; no reliable D call. Trimming took off 5 bases at V and 10 bases at J, with 12 bases between the two ends. CDR1 is MNHEY, CDR2 SMNVEV, per germline (reference sequence). The CDR3 totals 12 residues. In DNA form, the CDR3 reads TGTGCCAGCAGTCACTATCTGGGCGAGCAGTTCTTC. As protein: CASSHYLGEQFF.

J is TRBJ2-5 and V is TRBV29-1, with TRBD1 identical over 7 bases. V dropped 7 bases and J dropped 0; count of bases not matched to a gene: 11. Germline lookup yields CDR1 SQVTM and CDR2 ANQGSEA. The CDR3 length is 15 residues. The CDR3 DNA sequence: TGCAGCGGTACAGGGGACCGCGGCAACCAAGAGACCCAGTACTTC. Residues: CSGTGDRGNQETQYF.

The rearrangement links TRBV4-3 to TRBJ2-5; TRBD1 might be the D (6 bases). Trimming took off 1 base at V and 5 bases at J, with 23 bases between the two ends. Germline V gives CDR1 LGHNA, CDR2 YSLEER. The CDR3 spans 18 residues. As DNA, the CDR3 is TGCGCCAGCAGCCAAGGAGTTGACAGGCGGATGGGTGGGGAGACCCAGTACTTC. Its protein product is CASSQGVDRRMGGETQYF.

The CDR3 reads CASSEWPGLAGGSTDTQYF. CDR3 bases: TGTGCCAGCAGTGAATGGCCGGGACTAGCGGGAGGAAGCACAGATACGCAGTATTTT. The V call is TRBV6-1, the J call TRBJ2-3, with TRBD2 matching 15 bases. The V segment lost 2 bases and the J segment 0 bases; nucleotides outside the gene matches: 6. CDR1 and CDR2 from the germline V gene are MNHNS and SASEGT. The CDR3 totals 19 residues.

The genes are TRBV4-3 and TRBJ2-7; 9 bases are a match to TRBD2. In germline, CDR1 is LGHNA, CDR2 YSLEER. This CDR3 region has 17 residues. V gave up 0 bases and J gave up 3 bases; unmatched junction bases: 9. CDR3: CASSQDRYLAGIYEQYF. The DNA for the CDR3 is TGCGCCAGCAGCCAAGATCGGTACCTAGCGGGAATCTACGAGCAGTACTTC.

This chain connects TRBV19 to TRBJ1-1, with unresolved D. Trimming pared 0 bases from V and 2 bases from J, leaving 10 bases between. The CDR3 consists of 15 residues. The germline V gene has CDR1 LNHDA and CDR2 SQIVND (reference sequence). CDR3 nucleotide sequence: TGTGCCAGTAGTATAGATGAGGAAATCAACACTGAAGCTTTCTTT. Its protein is CASSIDEEINTEAFF.

The chain employs TRBV7-2 and TRBJ2-7; D remains ambiguous. Germline assignment: CDR1 SGHTA and CDR2 FQGNSA. This CDR3 contains 13 residues. Trimming cost V 2 bases and J 3 bases, with 8 bases left between them. In DNA, the CDR3 is TGTGCCAGCAGCTTACCCCTTTTCTACGAGCAGTACTTC. Its translation: CASSLPLFYEQYF.